A single sample gave rise to the 21 T cell receptor beta chains below, sequenced in a study of identical twins. Using its own MiXCR run on the 5' RACE reads, TCRdb lists one record per CDR3 protein. The sample gives about 690,000 distinct CDR3 sequences, around 20% of which show up once; roughly 4.3% is in the top ten. The data also belong to a second study, concerning T cells expressing NK-cell markers.

What was sequenced was PBMCs. The receptors originated from a woman aged 18-29 years in good health.

The CDR3 coding sequence is TGTGCCAGCAGCGCCCGGCAGGGAAGGGGTAATGAAAAACTGTTTTTT. Its protein is CASSARQGRGNEKLFF. J is TRBJ1-4 and V is TRBV13; possible D gene TRBD1, 5 bases. This CDR3 is built from 16 residues. The V end lost 5 bases, the J end lost 4 bases, and 17 bases lay between the germline ends. Germline V gene data show CDR1 as PRHDT and CDR2 as FYEKMQ (reference sequence).

This clonotype came up a few times. The rearrangement links TRBV10-3 to TRBJ1-1; D remains ambiguous. V was pared by 2 bases and J by 5 bases, with 9 bases between. This CDR3 has 13 residues. Germline-derived CDR1 and CDR2 are ENHRY and SYGVKD. The CDR3 DNA is TGTGCCATCAGTGAGGGGGAAGGGACTGAAGCTTTCTTT. Translating it yields CAISEGEGTEAFF.

This clonotype occurred many times. The chain employs TRBV6-1 and TRBJ2-3; TRBD2 is a possible D gene (7 bases). V lost 8 bases to trimming and J lost 4 bases, with 19 bases between them. The CDR3 is 15 amino acids. Germline CDR1 and CDR2: MNHNS and SASEGT. In nucleotides, the CDR3 is TGTGCCAGCGGCCTCTCGGGGGGCTGGGCAGATACGCAGTATTTT. This encodes CASGLSGGWADTQYF.

A single count supports this clonotype. The CDR3 bases are TGTGCCAGCCGCTGGATTCAAGAGACCCAGTACTTC. It translates to CASRWIQETQYF. The chain recombines TRBV2 with TRBJ2-5; no clear D. The CDR3 totals 12 residues. Trimming took 8 bases from V and 2 from J, leaving 9 bases between them. Germline values: CDR1 SNHLY, CDR2 FYNNEI.

This chain joins TRBV7-8 and TRBJ1-4; no reliable D call. Deletions cut 2 bases from V and 2 bases from J, with 6 bases between. From germline, CDR1 is SGHVS and CDR2 FQNEAQ. This CDR3 is built from 14 residues. The CDR3 coding sequence is TGTGCCAGCAGCTTACTGGGGACTAATGAAAAACTGTTTTTT. This translates into CASSLLGTNEKLFF.

Here the CDR3 reads CASSFDGVGEQYF. DNA of the CDR3: TGCGCCAGCAGCTTTGACGGAGTCGGCGAGCAGTACTTC. The V and J genes are TRBV5-1 and TRBJ2-7, with D hard to call. The CDR3 totals 13 residues. CDR1 and CDR2 (germline): SGHRS, YFSETQ. V was cut by 2 bases and J by 6 bases, with 12 bases left in between.

The chain combines TRBV7-3 with TRBJ2-7; D is possibly TRBD2 (5 bases). Germline V gene lookup returns CDR1 SGHTA and CDR2 FQGTGA. The CDR3 contains 14 residues. V was shortened by 2 bases and J by 4 bases, with 12 bases between the two germline ends. DNA for the CDR3: TGTGCCAGCAGCTTATACTCGGGGTCGTACGAGCAGTACTTC. Translated: CASSLYSGSYEQYF.

V is TRBV4-1 and J is TRBJ2-3; D not resolved. The CDR3 contains 14 residues. V lost 0 bases and J 3 bases, leaving 7 bases between the germline ends. The germline gives CDR1 MGHRA, CDR2 YSYEKL. CDR3 bases: TGCGCCAGCAGCCAAGAGCCCAGAACAGATACGCAGTATTTT. Encoded protein: CASSQEPRTDTQYF.

The sample holds a few counts of this clonotype. The CDR3: CASSTHRDTQTYEQYF. The CDR3 DNA reads as TGTGCCAGCAGCACCCACAGGGACACCCAAACCTACGAGCAGTACTTC. The rearrangement uses TRBV7-9 and TRBJ2-7; D is perhaps TRBD1 (6 bases). The CDR3 extends over 16 amino acids. V lost 5 bases, J lost 2 bases, and 19 bases lay in between. CDR1 is SEHNR, CDR2 FQNEAQ, per germline (reference sequence).

In its sample, this clonotype was seen many times. This chain joins TRBV6-1 and TRBJ2-1, with TRBD1 matching over 11 bases. This CDR3 contains 15 residues. Germline CDR1 and CDR2: MNHNS and SASEGT. J was trimmed by 3 bases and V by 3 bases; bases with no gene match: 1. CDR3: CASSEGTGGYNEQFF. Written as DNA, the CDR3 is TGTGCCAGCAGTGAGGGGACAGGGGGCTACAATGAGCAGTTCTTC.

This clonotype has a handful of counts. CDR3 protein: CASSVLSGANVLTF. DNA for the CDR3: TGTGCCAGCAGCGTTCTTTCTGGGGCCAACGTCCTGACTTTC. The chain combines TRBV9 with TRBJ2-6; no clear D. The CDR3 is 14 residues long. Trimming pared 2 bases from V and 1 base from J, leaving 4 bases between. From germline, CDR1 is SGDLS and CDR2 YYNGEE. Together with reference TRBV9 and TRBJ2-6, the CDR3 gives the full variable domain: DSGVTQTPKHLITATGQRVTLRCSPRSGDLSVYWYQQSLDQGLQFLIQYYNGEERAKGNILERFSAQQFPDLHSELNLSSLELGDSALYFCASSVLSGANVLTFGAGSRLTVL.

The chain employs TRBV5-6 and TRBJ2-1, with 10 bases matching TRBD2. Germline V gene data show CDR1 as SGHDT and CDR2 as YYEEEE. The trim removed 5 bases at V and 6 bases at J, leaving 8 bases unmatched. The CDR3 is made up of 15 amino acids. Here the CDR3 reads CASRELAGVFNEQFF. The DNA of the CDR3 is TGTGCCAGCAGGGAGCTAGCGGGAGTCTTCAATGAGCAGTTCTTC.

This clonotype was counted a few times. This rearrangement joins TRBV25-1 to TRBJ2-7, with D perhaps matching TRBD1 or TRBD2 (5 bases each). The CDR3 consists of 13 residues. The germline V gene has CDR1 MGHDK and CDR2 SYGVNS. The V end lost 9 bases, the J end lost 3 bases, and 15 bases lay between the germline ends. The CDR3 reads CASTRRGVYEQYF. CDR3 sequence (DNA): TGTGCCAGTACTCGACGGGGCGTCTACGAGCAGTACTTC.

This clonotype was recorded a few times. The V call is TRBV7-3, the J call TRBJ2-7, with D hard to call. This CDR3 region has 14 residues. CDR1 is SGHTA, CDR2 FQGTGA, per germline. With 3 bases removed from V and 1 base from J, the gap between germline ends came to 10 bases. The CDR3 sequence: CASSLQQLSYEQYF. CDR3 bases: TGTGCCAGCAGCTTGCAGCAACTTTCCTACGAGCAGTACTTC.

The J gene is TRBJ2-1, the V gene TRBV4-1; 9 bases line up with TRBD2. The CDR3 sequence is 16 residues long. Germline V CDR1 and CDR2: MGHRA, YSYEKL. Germline trimming cut 0 bases from V and 7 bases from J; bases unmatched to any gene: 7. In DNA, the CDR3 is TGCGCCAGCAGCCAAGATGAGGGCGGGAGGGGGAATGAGCAGTTCTTC. Translated, it gives CASSQDEGGRGNEQFF.

The J gene is TRBJ1-1, the V gene TRBV10-3; TRBD1 is a possible D gene (5 bases). Trimming left V 4 bases short and J 3 bases short, with 9 bases between. This CDR3 has 13 amino acids. From germline, CDR1 is ENHRY and CDR2 SYGVKD. This CDR3 reads CAISGEGHTEAFF. CDR3 in DNA: TGTGCCATCAGTGGGGAGGGGCACACTGAAGCTTTCTTT.

A few counts support this clonotype. The genes are TRBV29-1 and TRBJ2-2; 7 nucleotides align to TRBD2. V was clipped by 3 bases and J by 0 bases; unmatched bases: 4. This CDR3 has 15 amino acids. Germline V gene lookup returns CDR1 SQVTM and CDR2 ANQGSEA. The CDR3 is CSVEGGDANTGELFF. CDR3 coding DNA: TGCAGCGTTGAGGGGGGGGACGCGAACACCGGGGAGCTGTTTTTT.

The V and J genes are TRBV7-8 and TRBJ2-3, with 11 bases lining up with TRBD1. The CDR3 is made up of 14 amino acids. The germline gives CDR1 SGHVS, CDR2 FQNEAQ. With V trimmed by 8 bases and J by 4 bases, 5 bases remained unmatched. CDR3 protein: CASRDRGRPDTQYF. The CDR3 DNA reads as TGTGCCAGCCGGGACAGGGGGAGGCCAGATACGCAGTATTTT.

This rearrangement joins TRBV20-1 to TRBJ1-6; TRBD1 agrees at 7 bases. V was clipped by 6 bases and J by 7 bases; unmatched bases: 9. CDR3 length: 14 residues. The V gene's germline CDR1 is DFQATT and CDR2 SNEGSKA (reference sequence). The CDR3 DNA reads as TGCAGTGCACGACAGGGAATGAGGAATTCACCCCTCCACTTT. Translating it yields CSARQGMRNSPLHF.

The rearrangement joins TRBV29-1 to TRBJ2-1, with 7 bases identical to TRBD1. This CDR3 is built from 16 residues. Germline V gives CDR1 SQVTM, CDR2 ANQGSEA. The trim removed 1 base at V and 0 bases at J, leaving 6 bases unmatched. CDR3 region: CSVEGGDRGSYNEQFF. Here the CDR3 DNA reads TGCAGCGTTGAAGGAGGGGACAGAGGCTCCTACAATGAGCAGTTCTTC.

The V gene is TRBV27, the J gene TRBJ2-7; 10 positions agree with TRBD1. The V gene end was trimmed by 6 bases and the J gene end by 4 bases; junction bases not matched to a gene: 6. Germline V gene data show CDR1 as MNHEY and CDR2 as SMNVEV (reference sequence). The CDR3 length is 14 residues. The CDR3 sequence: CASRYRDRGYEQYF. The DNA for the CDR3 is TGTGCCAGCAGATATAGGGACAGGGGATACGAGCAGTACTTC.